These 29 T cell receptor beta chains came from one sample sequenced in a study of cytomegalovirus exposure and HLA in healthy donors. Primers: 60 Vbeta forward and 13 Jbeta reverse. This table comes from immunoSEQ multiplex PCR, and its TCRdb copy is limited to in-frame clones, with some not included. In the table there are 150,000 to 200,000 clones, more than 75% of which are singletons. Sequencing used PBMCs. These receptor sequences come from a girl under two years old in good health and CMV-seronegative.

The gene calls are TRBV7-9 and TRBJ2-7, with 9 bases aligning to TRBD1. Germline V gene data show CDR1 as SEHNR and CDR2 as FQNEAQ (reference sequence). Unmatched junction bases numbered 5, after V lost 3 bases and J lost 5 bases. The CDR3 length is 14 residues. In DNA, the CDR3 is TGTGCCAGCAGCTTGGACAGGGGCTTAAACGAGCAGTACTTC. Its translation is CASSLDRGLNEQYF.

The genes are TRBV7-3 and TRBJ2-1; 8 positions agree with TRBD2. The junction had 4 bases not matched to a gene; V was cut back by 2 bases and J by 4 bases. The CDR3 spans 15 residues. In germline, CDR1 is SGHTA, CDR2 FQGTGA. CDR3 bases: TGTGCCAGCAGCTTATATAGCGGGACGTACAATGAGCAGTTCTTC. Its protein is CASSLYSGTYNEQFF.

This clone was detected a few times. The V call is TRBV11-2, the J call TRBJ2-5, with D maybe TRBD2 (6 bases). The V gene lost 1 base and the J gene lost 3 bases, with 6 bases spanning the gap. The CDR3 length is 13 residues. The germline V gene encodes CDR1 SGHAT and CDR2 FQNNGV. The CDR3, as DNA: TGTGCCAGCAGCTTAGGGAGGGAAGAGACCCAGTACTTC. Translation gives CASSLGREETQYF. Filled out from reference TRBV11-2 and TRBJ2-5, the complete variable domain reads EAGVAQSPRYKIIEKRQSVAFWCNPISGHATLYWYQQILGQGPKLLIQFQNNGVVDDSQLPKDRFSAERLKGVDSTLKIQPAKLEDSAVYLCASSLGREETQYFGPGTRLLVL.

The V gene is TRBV5-1, the J gene TRBJ2-3; 10 bases align to TRBD2. Germline-derived CDR1 and CDR2 are SGHRS and YFSETQ. The CDR3 contains 15 residues. V shed 4 bases, J shed 1 base, and the junction held 3 bases outside the gene matches. The CDR3 DNA is TGCGCCAGCAGCCCCGGGACTAGCGGCACAGATACGCAGTATTTT. Its protein product is CASSPGTSGTDTQYF.

The V gene is TRBV11-1, the J gene TRBJ1-2; possibly TRBD1 for D (5 bases). Between the trimmed V and J ends, which lost 6 bases and 0 bases, there was a span of 14 bases. Germline CDR1 SGHAT, CDR2 FQDESV (reference sequence). The CDR3 spans 15 residues. CDR3 nucleotides: TGTGCCAGCAGTTCAGGGTCAGAAACTAACTATGGCTACACCTTC. As protein: CASSSGSETNYGYTF.

V usage is TRBV9 and J usage is TRBJ1-1; no reliable D call. The CDR3 sequence is 13 residues long. V was trimmed by 7 bases and J by 3 bases, leaving 13 bases between them. Germline V lookup: CDR1 SGDLS, CDR2 YYNGEE. The CDR3 here is CASSRRSDTEAFF. The CDR3, as DNA: TGTGCCAGCTCAAGGAGATCGGACACTGAAGCTTTCTTT.

The rearrangement uses TRBV6-1 and TRBJ2-1, with D possibly being TRBD2 (5 bases). Germline CDR1 and CDR2: MNHNS and SASEGT. V lost 8 bases, J lost 7 bases, and 18 bases lay in between. This CDR3 is built from 14 residues. CDR3 sequence: CASLFPGLGNEQFF. The CDR3 bases are TGTGCCAGCCTCTTTCCGGGGTTGGGTAATGAGCAGTTCTTC.

The chain combines TRBV6-5 with TRBJ1-1; 8 bases map to TRBD1. CDR3 length: 15 residues. The V gene end was trimmed by 4 bases and the J gene end by 2 bases; junction bases not matched to a gene: 6. In germline, CDR1 is MNHEY, CDR2 SVGAGI. CDR3 coding DNA: TGTGCCAGCAGTTCTCGACAGGGGCCCAACACTGAAGCTTTCTTT. It specifies CASSSRQGPNTEAFF.

Concerning this clone: Other DNA sequences in the sample encode the same CDR3. For the CDR3, the DNA is TGTGCCAGCAGTGGGCGAGGGGGTCATCAGCCCCAGCATTTT. It translates to CASSGRGGHQPQHF. V and J are TRBV2 and TRBJ1-5; tentatively, D is TRBD1 (6 bases). The CDR3 runs 14 residues. V lost 4 bases and J 5 bases, leaving 12 bases between the germline ends. The germline gives CDR1 SNHLY, CDR2 FYNNEI.

V is TRBV19 and J is TRBJ1-2; no reliable D call. CDR3 size: 12 residues. Germline lookup yields CDR1 LNHDA and CDR2 SQIVND (reference sequence). V lost 8 bases, J lost 8 bases, and 15 bases lay in between. In DNA, the CDR3 is TGTGCCAGTTATGACGACTGGATAGGCTACACCTTC. This codes for CASYDDWIGYTF.

The chain recombines TRBV6-1 with TRBJ2-3; 14 nucleotides match TRBD2. Losses at the gene ends were 4 bases for V and 5 bases for J; bases not matched to a gene: 8. CDR1 MNHNS and CDR2 SASEGT come from the germline V gene. The CDR3 length is 17 residues. The CDR3, as DNA: TGTGCCAGCAGTGCCAGGGGACTAGCGGGAGCAAGAGATACGCAGTATTTT. Translating gives CASSARGLAGARDTQYF.

The chain links TRBV5-4 to TRBJ2-7, with 8 positions matching TRBD1. This CDR3 comprises 16 residues. Germline lookup yields CDR1 SGHNT and CDR2 YYREEE (reference sequence). The ends lost 5 bases at V and 6 bases at J; junction bases unmatched: 16. CDR3 sequence reads: CASSPTPGQVMLEQYF. The CDR3 DNA is TGTGCCAGCAGTCCTACGCCGGGACAGGTTATGCTCGAGCAGTACTTC.

The chain uses TRBV6-1 and TRBJ2-2, with TRBD2 identical over 10 bases. Germline lookup yields CDR1 MNHNS and CDR2 SASEGT. This CDR3 is 17 amino acids long. V gave up 2 bases and J gave up 5 bases; unmatched junction bases: 8. CDR3 bases: TGTGCCAGCAGTGAAAAAGCGGGGGGGCCGGGAACCGGGGAGCTGTTTTTT. Translation gives CASSEKAGGPGTGELFF.

The chain links TRBV9 to TRBJ1-6; the match to TRBD1 covers 8 bases. The CDR3 contains 14 residues. The V gene end was trimmed by 4 bases and the J gene end by 7 bases; junction bases not matched to a gene: 4. Germline loops: CDR1 SGDLS, CDR2 YYNGEE. As DNA, the CDR3 is TGTGCCAGCAGCTTACAGGGGGGAAATTCACCCCTCCACTTT. Amino acids: CASSLQGGNSPLHF.

The gene calls are TRBV10-1 and TRBJ1-1, with 8 bases matching TRBD1. The CDR3 totals 15 residues. CDR1 is WNHNN and CDR2 is SYGVQD in the germline V gene (reference sequence). V dropped 4 bases and J dropped 1; count of bases not matched to a gene: 5. CDR3 amino acids: CASSGYGTGNTEAFF. The DNA for the CDR3 is TGCGCCAGCAGTGGTTACGGGACAGGGAACACTGAAGCTTTCTTT.

The chain couples TRBV9 to TRBJ2-7, with 8 bases matching TRBD2. Germline assignment: CDR1 SGDLS and CDR2 YYNGEE. The CDR3 length is 15 residues. Trimming cost V 4 bases and J 4 bases; bases outside gene matches: 10. The CDR3 DNA reads as TGTGCCAGCAGCCCCAGTAGCGGGACCCCATACGAGCAGTACTTC. Translation gives CASSPSSGTPYEQYF.

This clone has a single count. This rearrangement joins TRBV7-8 to TRBJ2-5; D may be TRBD2 (7 bases). Germline V gene lookup returns CDR1 SGHVS and CDR2 FQNEAQ. CDR3 size: 13 residues. The V gene lost 5 bases and the J gene lost 1 base, with 8 bases spanning the gap. The CDR3 DNA sequence: TGTGCCAGCAGCGGGGGGGCCCAAGAGACCCAGTACTTC. Amino acids: CASSGGAQETQYF.

The chain couples TRBV4-1 to TRBJ2-2, with TRBD2 identical over 10 bases. The length of the CDR3 is 21 residues. J gave up 1 base and V 4 bases, and 18 bases lay outside the gene matches. Germline V gives CDR1 MGHRA, CDR2 YSYEKL. DNA for the CDR3: TGCGCCAGCAGCCCCCCAAGGGTCTCTTCTAGCGGGAGTAGGAACACCGGGGAGCTGTTTTTT. Protein product: CASSPPRVSSSGSRNTGELFF.

V is TRBV6-5 and J is TRBJ1-1; 7 bases map to TRBD1. The CDR3 contains 14 residues. Germline values: CDR1 MNHEY, CDR2 SVGAGI. J was trimmed by 1 base and V by 7 bases; bases with no gene match: 6. CDR3 in DNA: TGTGCCAGCAAGAAGGGGGCTGCGAACACTGAAGCTTTCTTT. Its protein is CASKKGAANTEAFF.

The chain carries TRBV25-1 and TRBJ2-4; TRBD2 agrees at 8 bases. Trimming removed 7 bases from V and 8 bases from J; junction bases left unmatched: 7. CDR3 length: 13 amino acids. The germline CDR1 and CDR2 sequences are MGHDK and SYGVNS. The CDR3 sequence is CASNRGGLDIQYF. CDR3 nucleotide sequence: TGTGCCAGCAATCGGGGGGGCCTTGACATTCAGTACTTC.

This rearrangement joins TRBV5-6 to TRBJ2-7, with 7 bases fitting TRBD1. The trim removed 3 bases at V and 3 bases at J, leaving 9 bases unmatched. Germline CDR1 is SGHDT and CDR2 is YYEEEE. CDR3 length: 15 residues. The DNA for the CDR3 is TGTGCCAGCAGCTCATCGGCGGACAGGATCTACGAGCAGTACTTC. Protein: CASSSSADRIYEQYF.

The chain is built from TRBV10-3 and TRBJ2-7, with a weak D call TRBD2 (5 bases). Germline CDR1 reads ENHRY; CDR2 reads SYGVKD. The CDR3 spans 17 residues. V was clipped by 5 bases and J by 0 bases, with 20 bases between them. This CDR3 is CAISIFLDGNPSYEQYF. The CDR3 DNA follows: TGTGCCATCAGTATTTTTCTAGACGGGAACCCCTCCTACGAGCAGTACTTC.

The chain couples TRBV7-3 to TRBJ2-1; 11 nucleotides line up with TRBD2. V shed 5 bases, J shed 4 bases, and the junction held 22 bases outside the gene matches. This CDR3 has 21 amino acids. Germline V gene lookup returns CDR1 SGHTA and CDR2 FQGTGA. The chain's CDR3 is CASSPQGLAADKRWAYNEQFF. CDR3 DNA sequence: TGTGCCAGCAGCCCCCAGGGACTAGCGGCCGACAAGCGGTGGGCTTACAATGAGCAGTTCTTC.

This rearrangement joins TRBV11-2 to TRBJ2-1, with a weak D call TRBD2 (5 bases). Between the trimmed V and J ends, which lost 3 bases and 0 bases, there was a span of 9 bases. Germline CDR1 SGHAT, CDR2 FQNNGV. CDR3 length equals 15 residues. The CDR3: CASSLEESSYNEQFF. The CDR3 DNA is TGTGCCAGCAGCTTGGAGGAAAGCTCCTACAATGAGCAGTTCTTC.

V usage is TRBV19 and J usage is TRBJ1-5; tentative D call: TRBD1 (6 bases). V dropped 7 bases and J dropped 5 bases, with 21 bases sitting between them. CDR1 and CDR2 (germline): LNHDA, SQIVND (reference sequence). The CDR3 is 16 amino acids. In nucleotides, the CDR3 is TGTGCCAGTAATCCCCTCGTAACGGACAGCTATCAGCCCCAGCATTTT. It codes for CASNPLVTDSYQPQHF. The full variable domain, its missing parts supplied by reference TRBV19 and TRBJ1-5, is DGGITQSPKYLFRKEGQNVTLSCEQNLNHDAMYWYRQDPGQGLRLIYYSQIVNDFQKGDIAEGYSVSREKKESFPLTVTSAQKNPTAFYLCASNPLVTDSYQPQHFGDGTRLSIL.

J is TRBJ1-2 and V is TRBV7-9; perhaps TRBD1 as D (6 bases). Trimming stripped 11 bases from V and 7 bases from J, with 20 bases between. The CDR3 length is 13 residues. Germline V gene data show CDR1 as SEHNR and CDR2 as FQNEAQ (reference sequence). DNA of the CDR3: TGTGCCGCAGAACGGGGGGCTGTATGTGGCTACACCTTC. This codes for CAAERGAVCGYTF.

This clone was observed once. The chain employs TRBV30 and TRBJ2-2; tentative D call: TRBD1 (6 bases). CDR3 length equals 15 residues. Germline lookup yields CDR1 GTSNPN and CDR2 SVGIG (reference sequence). V lost 2 bases and J lost 4, with 14 bases in between. The CDR3 DNA follows: TGTGCCTGGAGTAAACAGGGAGCAAGCACCGGGGAGCTGTTTTTT. Protein product: CAWSKQGASTGELFF.

V is TRBV19 and J is TRBJ2-1, with D possibly matching TRBD2 (6 bases). Per germline, CDR1 LNHDA and CDR2 SQIVND (reference sequence). Deletions cut 3 bases from V and 3 bases from J, with 9 bases between. This CDR3 is built from 14 residues. The CDR3 loop is CASSMWDFYNEQFF. Here the CDR3 DNA reads TGTGCCAGTAGTATGTGGGACTTCTACAATGAGCAGTTCTTC.

This chain joins TRBV6-5 and TRBJ2-7; TRBD2 might be the D (5 bases). This CDR3 region has 14 residues. The germline V and J ends were trimmed by 2 bases and 3 bases, with 11 bases remaining between them. Germline loops: CDR1 MNHEY, CDR2 SVGAGI. CDR3 coding DNA: TGTGCCAGCAGTTACCAAAATGGAGGCTACGAGCAGTACTTC. This translates into CASSYQNGGYEQYF.